What follows describes a single T cell receptor (beta chain). The antigen is not known. The data originate from a study of T cell responses to AZD1222 COVID-19 vaccine. The wider study: Investigators merged groups given second doses at roughly 4 or roughly 12 weeks. The study's findings and limits: Spike-specific TCR depth and breadth grew after two AZD1222 doses. It should be noted that donors were predominantly white British and more often female, and clonal diversity was possibly underestimated. Repertoires were collected only later (after the peak T cell response had occurred).

This table comes from immunoSEQ multiplex PCR, and its TCRdb copy is limited to in-frame clones, with some not included. The sample consists of tens of thousands of clones, approximately 91% of them appearing once. This CDR3 has 11 amino acids. The germline V gene encodes CDR1 SGHKS and CDR2 YYEKEE (reference sequence). V lost 2 bases, J lost 7 bases, and 6 bases lay in between. Sample: peripheral blood, taken on day 0 of AZD1222 vaccination. J is TRBJ1-1 and V is TRBV5-5; D is ambiguous. The receptor was derived from an adult in good health. CDR3 bases: TGTGCCAGCAGCTTTGGGCTTGAAGCTTTCTTT. Translating gives CASSFGLEAFF.